Listed here is a single TCR beta chain. The CDR3 sequence is 14 residues long. Germline CDR1 and CDR2: KGHSH and LQKENI. V was pared by 3 bases and J by 8 bases, with 9 bases of the junction left unmatched. The method was immunoSEQ multiplex PCR; TCRdb's version includes in-frame clones alone and lacks a portion of them. The sample has a few hundred thousand clones, 88% seen once; the top ten hold about 2.9%. This entry belongs to a study of blood T cell repertoires in COVID-19. The rearrangement uses TRBV18 and TRBJ1-2; TRBD1 agrees at 7 bases. The source is a middle-aged woman who had been exposed to COVID-19. The specimen was PBMCs or T cells enriched from blood (not recorded which). The CDR3 bases are TGTGCCAGCTCACCCCCGGGACAGCGTTGGGGCTACACCTTC. Its translation is CASSPPGQRWGYTF.